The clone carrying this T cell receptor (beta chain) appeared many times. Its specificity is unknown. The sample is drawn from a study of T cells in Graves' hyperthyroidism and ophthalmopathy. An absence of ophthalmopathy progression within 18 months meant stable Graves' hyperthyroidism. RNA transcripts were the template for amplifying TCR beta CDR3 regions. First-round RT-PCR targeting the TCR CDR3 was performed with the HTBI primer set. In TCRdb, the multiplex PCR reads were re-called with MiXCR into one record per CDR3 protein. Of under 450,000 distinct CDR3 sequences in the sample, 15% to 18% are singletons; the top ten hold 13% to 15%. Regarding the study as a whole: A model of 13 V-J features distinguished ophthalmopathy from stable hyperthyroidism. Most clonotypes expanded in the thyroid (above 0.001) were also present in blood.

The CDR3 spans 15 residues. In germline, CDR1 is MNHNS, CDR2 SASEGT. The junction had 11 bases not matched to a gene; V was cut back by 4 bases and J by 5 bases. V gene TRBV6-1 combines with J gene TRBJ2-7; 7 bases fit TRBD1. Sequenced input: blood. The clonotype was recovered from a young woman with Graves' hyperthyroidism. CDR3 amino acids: CASSGEGRQGDEQYF. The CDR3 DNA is TGTGCCAGCAGTGGTGAAGGGAGACAGGGCGACGAGCAGTACTTC.